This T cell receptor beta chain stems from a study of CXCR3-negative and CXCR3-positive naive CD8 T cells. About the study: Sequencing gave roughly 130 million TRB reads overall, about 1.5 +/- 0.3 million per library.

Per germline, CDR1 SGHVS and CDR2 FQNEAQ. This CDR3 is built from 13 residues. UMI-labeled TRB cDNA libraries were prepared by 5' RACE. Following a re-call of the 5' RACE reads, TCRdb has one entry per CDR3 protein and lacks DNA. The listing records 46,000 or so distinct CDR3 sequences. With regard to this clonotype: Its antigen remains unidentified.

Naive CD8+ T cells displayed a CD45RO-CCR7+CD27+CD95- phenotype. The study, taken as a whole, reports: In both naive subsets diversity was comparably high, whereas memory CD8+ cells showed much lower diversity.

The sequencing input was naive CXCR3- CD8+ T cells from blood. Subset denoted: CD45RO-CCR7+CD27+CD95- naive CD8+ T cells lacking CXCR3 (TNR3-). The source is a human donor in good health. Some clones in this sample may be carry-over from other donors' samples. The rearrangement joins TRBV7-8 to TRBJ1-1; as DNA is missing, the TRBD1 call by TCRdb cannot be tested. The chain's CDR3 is CASRQIGGSEAFF.